The 2 T cell receptor beta chains in this list originate from one sample, sequenced in a study of blood T cell repertoires in COVID-19. Using immunoSEQ multiplex PCR, the repertoire was profiled, and TCRdb retains in-frame clones only, with some absent. The sample yields 150,000 or so clones, 90% seen once. The sequenced material came from peripheral blood. Receptors originate from a man between 50 and 59 years old with acute or convalescent COVID-19.

The chain has TRBV28 and TRBJ2-3; D perhaps matches TRBD1 (6 bases). Trimming removed 5 bases at V and 0 bases at J, with 18 bases between. This CDR3 is built from 17 residues. Germline-derived CDR1 and CDR2 are MDHEN and SYDVKM. The CDR3 nucleotides read TGTGCCAGCAGTGCCCTCGGGACACGAACTAGCACAGATACGCAGTATTTT. This sequence encodes CASSALGTRTSTDTQYF.

CDR3 in amino acids: CASSQMGGPLNEQFF. In DNA form, the CDR3 reads TGTGCCAGCAGCCAAATGGGAGGGCCATTGAATGAGCAGTTCTTC. V and J are TRBV3-1 (or the pseudogene TRBV3-2) and TRBJ2-1; 7 bases agree with TRBD2. Losses at the gene ends were 2 bases for V and 7 bases for J; bases not matched to a gene: 8. Germline CDR1 reads LGHDT; CDR2 reads YNNKEL (reference sequence). This CDR3 is 15 amino acids long.